These 23 T cell receptor beta chains came from one sample sequenced in a study of T cell repertoires in cytomegalovirus infection. What these receptors recognize is not known. Each CDR3 protein gets one entry after TCRdb re-called the reads with MiXCR. Counted here are a few hundred thousand distinct CDR3 sequences, roughly 34% occurring once; the ten biggest clones make up roughly 15%. The sample in question was cultured PBMCs, obtained from culture after CMV antigen stimulation. These receptors originate from a human donor in good health (CMV status not recorded). Some clones in this sample may be carry-over from other donors' samples.

The V and J genes are TRBV6-2 or TRBV6-3 and TRBJ2-1, with TRBD2 identical over 10 bases. V gave up 8 bases and J gave up 4 bases; unmatched junction bases: 8. Per the germline V gene, CDR1 is MNHEY and CDR2 is SVGEGT. The CDR3 loop spans 15 amino acids. CDR3 sequence: CASVPLAGDYNEQFF. The CDR3 bases are TGTGCCAGCGTACCCCTAGCGGGAGATTACAATGAGCAGTTCTTC.

This clonotype has ten or more counts. The gene calls are TRBV7-8 and TRBJ2-1, with D maybe TRBD2 (6 bases). Germline-derived CDR1 and CDR2 are SGHVS and FQNEAQ. The CDR3 extends over 15 amino acids. The ends were cut back, 0 bases at V and 5 bases at J, with 11 bases in the middle. CDR3 nucleotides: TGTGCCAGCAGCTTAGCGCTAGCGCAAAACAATGAGCAGTTCTTC. It translates to CASSLALAQNNEQFF.

The chain links TRBV7-8 to TRBJ2-7; TRBD2 aligns across 8 bases. Germline V gives CDR1 SGHVS, CDR2 FQNEAQ. V shed 1 base, J shed 3 bases, and the junction held 5 bases outside the gene matches. This CDR3 is 15 amino acids long. In nucleotides, the CDR3 is TGTGCCAGCAGCTTAGGGGCGGGAGGAGTCTACGAGCAGTACTTC. It is translated as CASSLGAGGVYEQYF.

The CDR3 loop is CSAIPGTTWGNEQFF. The CDR3 nucleotides read TGCAGTGCTATACCAGGGACTACCTGGGGGAATGAGCAGTTCTTC. This chain uses TRBV20-1 with TRBJ2-1; the match to TRBD2 covers 7 bases. The CDR3 is made up of 15 amino acids. Germline lookup yields CDR1 DFQATT and CDR2 SNEGSKA (reference sequence). With 4 bases clipped from V and 7 bases from J, the junction kept 13 bases outside the gene matches.

The rearrangement joins TRBV6-5 to TRBJ2-3; 13 nucleotides match TRBD2. This CDR3 has 16 amino acids. Germline CDR1 and CDR2: MNHEY and SVGAGI. Losses at the gene ends were 5 bases for V and 5 bases for J; bases not matched to a gene: 7. The CDR3 loop reads CASSRMTSGRKDTQYF. The CDR3 bases are TGTGCCAGCAGTCGCATGACTAGCGGGAGGAAAGATACGCAGTATTTT.

This clonotype has just a few counts. V and J are TRBV11-2 and TRBJ2-2; D might be TRBD1 (5 bases). CDR1 is SGHAT, CDR2 FQNNGV, per germline. V lost 3 bases and J 3 bases, leaving 11 bases between the germline ends. The CDR3 covers 15 residues. The CDR3 DNA is TGTGCCAGCAGCTTTGGGGCAGGTTACACCGGGGAGCTGTTTTTT. The encoded protein is CASSFGAGYTGELFF. The variable domain in full, with the rest retrieved from reference TRBV11-2 and TRBJ2-2, is EAGVAQSPRYKIIEKRQSVAFWCNPISGHATLYWYQQILGQGPKLLIQFQNNGVVDDSQLPKDRFSAERLKGVDSTLKIQPAKLEDSAVYLCASSFGAGYTGELFFGEGSRLTVL.

In its sample, this clonotype was seen a few times. The rearrangement links TRBV7-2 to TRBJ2-3; D not certain. The germline V and J ends were trimmed by 0 bases and 1 base, with 5 bases remaining between them. CDR3 length equals 14 residues. Germline V gene data show CDR1 as SGHTA and CDR2 as FQGNSA. CDR3 DNA sequence: TGTGCCAGCAGCTTAGCTCCAGGCACAGATACGCAGTATTTT. The encoded protein is CASSLAPGTDTQYF.

CDR3 in amino acids: CASSLGGMGNEQFF. Here the CDR3 DNA reads TGTGCCAGCAGTTTAGGCGGGATGGGCAATGAGCAGTTCTTC. The chain is built from TRBV12-3 or TRBV12-4 and TRBJ2-1; tentative D call: TRBD2 (6 bases). The CDR3 runs to 14 residues. V lost 1 base to trimming and J lost 6 bases, with 10 bases between them.

This rearrangement joins TRBV12-3 or TRBV12-4 to TRBJ2-2; 10 bases match TRBD1. Losses at the gene ends were 8 bases for V and 0 bases for J; bases not matched to a gene: 12. The CDR3 contains 18 residues. The CDR3 is CASSGQGRSYANTGELFF. In nucleotides, the CDR3 is TGTGCCAGCTCGGGACAGGGGAGATCCTACGCGAACACCGGGGAGCTGTTTTTT.

This clonotype occurred a few times. V gene TRBV10-3 combines with J gene TRBJ2-1, with D possibly matching TRBD2 (6 bases). Germline assignment: CDR1 ENHRY and CDR2 SYGVKD. This CDR3 is built from 15 residues. The V end was cut by 6 bases, the J end by 5 bases, with 17 bases between. CDR3: CAIRDTSLWDNEQFF. In DNA, the CDR3 is TGTGCCATCAGGGATACTAGCCTTTGGGACAATGAGCAGTTCTTC.

As concerns this clonotype: One base away lies a much larger clone, so this may be a sequencing read error. The rearrangement uses TRBV7-9 and TRBJ1-2; no clear D gene. The germline V gene encodes CDR1 SEHNR and CDR2 FQNEAQ (reference sequence). This CDR3 comprises 14 residues. CDR3 nucleotide sequence: TGTGCCGGCAGCTTAGGGCTTAGCGGCTATGGCTACACCTTC. Protein product: CAGSLGLSGYGYTF.

The chain joins TRBV5-1 to TRBJ1-4; the D is unclear. V dropped 0 bases and J dropped 6 bases, with 9 bases sitting between them. The CDR3 runs to 14 residues. CDR1 is SGHRS and CDR2 is YFSETQ in the germline V gene. The CDR3 sequence is CASSLGRPDEKLFF. The CDR3 DNA reads as TGCGCCAGCAGCTTGGGACGGCCGGATGAAAAACTGTTTTTT.

This clonotype was detected a few times. The gene calls are TRBV27 and TRBJ2-2, with 9 positions matching TRBD1. Trimming removed 5 bases from V and 3 bases from J; junction bases left unmatched: 7. CDR1 is MNHEY and CDR2 is SMNVEV in the germline V gene (reference sequence). This CDR3 region has 16 residues. The CDR3 spells CASSPYRGPDTGELFF. In DNA, the CDR3 is TGTGCCAGCAGTCCATACAGGGGGCCGGACACCGGGGAGCTGTTTTTT.

This clonotype was seen a handful of times. The V gene is TRBV6-2 or TRBV6-3, the J gene TRBJ2-7; no reliable D call. The germline V and J ends were trimmed by 0 bases and 4 bases, with 7 bases remaining between them. The germline V gene encodes CDR1 MNHEY and CDR2 SVGEGT. The CDR3 loop spans 13 amino acids. CDR3 bases: TGTGCCAGCAGTTACTCGGGGTATTACGAGCAGTACGTC. This translates into CASSYSGYYEQYV.

J is TRBJ1-1 and V is TRBV19; unclear D gene. CDR3 length: 15 amino acids. Trimming removed 4 bases at V and 0 bases at J, with 12 bases between. Germline values: CDR1 LNHDA, CDR2 SQIVND (reference sequence). As DNA, the CDR3 is TGTGCCAGTAGTACCTCGCGGTTCCTGAACACTGAAGCTTTCTTT. This encodes CASSTSRFLNTEAFF.

This sequence joins TRBV19 and TRBJ2-1, with TRBD1 matching over 9 bases. V lost 5 bases to trimming and J lost 8 bases; unmatched junction nucleotides: 13. This CDR3 region has 16 residues. CDR1 is LNHDA, CDR2 SQIVND, per germline (reference sequence). The CDR3 DNA sequence: TGTGCCAGTAGTTTGACCGGGACAGGGAAGGTTGATGAGCAGTTCTTC. Protein: CASSLTGTGKVDEQFF.

There are a few counts of this clonotype. The chain joins TRBV2 to TRBJ2-7; D assignment may be TRBD1 or TRBD2 (5 bases each). V was trimmed by 6 bases and J by 3 bases, leaving 9 bases between them. Germline values: CDR1 SNHLY, CDR2 FYNNEI. The CDR3 extends over 12 amino acids. This CDR3 reads CASRLDSYEQYV. CDR3 coding DNA: TGTGCCAGCAGACTAGACAGCTACGAGCAGTACGTC.

This clonotype was seen more than once but under ten times. V usage is TRBV25-1 and J usage is TRBJ2-3, with D possibly matching TRBD2 (7 bases). The V and J ends lost 8 bases and 1 base respectively, with 19 bases between them. In germline, CDR1 is MGHDK, CDR2 SYGVNS. CDR3 length equals 16 residues. CDR3 region: CASPRGGRGRTDTQYF. In nucleotides, the CDR3 is TGTGCCAGCCCCCGTGGGGGGCGGGGGCGCACAGATACGCAGTATTTT.

The V gene is TRBV11-3, the J gene TRBJ1-1; D gene ambiguous. The V gene lost 5 bases and the J gene lost 4 bases, with 14 bases spanning the gap. Germline CDR1 SGHNT, CDR2 YENEEA. The CDR3 totals 14 residues. The CDR3 sequence: CASSEDRMTTEAFF. The CDR3 nucleotides read TGTGCCAGCAGCGAAGACCGGATGACCACTGAAGCTTTCTTT.

The sample holds a few counts of this clonotype. The V and J genes are TRBV4-1 and TRBJ2-5; D perhaps matches TRBD2 (6 bases). The CDR3 sequence is 14 residues long. V was clipped by 3 bases and J by 4 bases, with 12 bases between them. Germline-derived CDR1 and CDR2 are MGHRA and YSYEKL. CDR3: CASSQPTRRETQYF. CDR3 nucleotide sequence: TGCGCCAGCAGCCAGCCGACTAGGCGAGAGACCCAGTACTTC.

The gene calls are TRBV20-1 and TRBJ2-5; D is possibly TRBD1 (5 bases). The CDR3 contains 13 residues. The germline CDR1 and CDR2 sequences are DFQATT and SNEGSKA (reference sequence). With 3 bases removed from V and 6 bases from J, the gap between germline ends came to 14 bases. Written as DNA, the CDR3 is TGCAGTGCTAGTTTCCTGATGGGGCAGACCCAGTACTTC. It encodes CSASFLMGQTQYF.

This sequence joins TRBV20-1 and TRBJ1-3, with D hard to call. Looked up from germline, CDR1 is DFQATT and CDR2 is SNEGSKA (reference sequence). CDR3 length equals 15 residues. Trimming pared 5 bases from V and 4 bases from J, leaving 18 bases between. The CDR3 DNA reads TGCAGTGCTGGTACCTTCGTGGACGGCGGAAACACCATATATTTT. Protein product: CSAGTFVDGGNTIYF.

This rearrangement joins TRBV6-5 to TRBJ1-2; D is uncertain. Germline V CDR1 and CDR2: MNHEY, SVGAGI. V was shortened by 0 bases and J by 8 bases, with 10 bases between the two germline ends. This CDR3 contains 13 residues. The CDR3 sequence is CASSYSGTGGYTF. DNA for the CDR3: TGTGCCAGCAGTTACTCGGGCACGGGGGGCTACACCTTC.